Given below is one TCR beta chain in context. Its cognate antigen is unknown. At one end the junction does not follow the germline gene, possibly because of a read error. This sample stems from a study of cytomegalovirus exposure and HLA in healthy donors. Study-wide results and caveats: A missense variant in DCLRE1C was later tied to TCR beta V- and J-gene trimming. In an earlier analysis, about 90% or about 30%: the productive usage of most TCR beta V segments. Accurate predictions that matched the HLA-A and HLA-B alleles of most subjects were reportedly made from TCR beta sequences. Presence/absence analyses took donor sequencing depth as roughly uniform.

Germline CDR1 SEHNR, CDR2 FQNEAQ (reference sequence). The CDR3 length is 19 residues. The PCR was carried out with 60 Vbeta primers and 13 Jbeta primers. Sequencing was performed with immunoSEQ multiplex PCR; in TCRdb, only in-frame clones are kept and a portion is missing. The sample records roughly 220,000 clones, 75% to 85% being singletons. Sample: PBMCs. The J gene is TRBJ2-7, the V gene TRBV7-9, with 12 nucleotides matching TRBD2. The TCR sequence derives from a woman between 40 and 55 years old in good health and CMV-seronegative. The CDR3 coding sequence is TGTTCCAGCAGCTTGTATAGGGTATCTAGCGGGAGGGCGCTGGACGAGCAGTACTTC. Protein: CSSSLYRVSSGRALDEQYF.